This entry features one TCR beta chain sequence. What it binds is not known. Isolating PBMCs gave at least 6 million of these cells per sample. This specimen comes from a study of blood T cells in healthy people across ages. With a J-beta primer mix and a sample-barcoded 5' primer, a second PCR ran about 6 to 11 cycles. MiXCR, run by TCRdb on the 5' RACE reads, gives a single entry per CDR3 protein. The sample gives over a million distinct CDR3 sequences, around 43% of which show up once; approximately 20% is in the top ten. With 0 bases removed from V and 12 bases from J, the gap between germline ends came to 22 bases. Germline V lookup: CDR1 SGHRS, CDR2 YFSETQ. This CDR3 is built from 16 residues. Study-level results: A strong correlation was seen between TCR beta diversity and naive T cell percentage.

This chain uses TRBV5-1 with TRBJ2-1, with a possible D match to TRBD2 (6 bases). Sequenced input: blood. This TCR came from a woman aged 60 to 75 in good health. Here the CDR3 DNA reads TGCGCCAGCAGCTTGGAATCGGGAGTGCGGTCATGTGCGCAGTTCTTC. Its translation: CASSLESGVRSCAQFF.